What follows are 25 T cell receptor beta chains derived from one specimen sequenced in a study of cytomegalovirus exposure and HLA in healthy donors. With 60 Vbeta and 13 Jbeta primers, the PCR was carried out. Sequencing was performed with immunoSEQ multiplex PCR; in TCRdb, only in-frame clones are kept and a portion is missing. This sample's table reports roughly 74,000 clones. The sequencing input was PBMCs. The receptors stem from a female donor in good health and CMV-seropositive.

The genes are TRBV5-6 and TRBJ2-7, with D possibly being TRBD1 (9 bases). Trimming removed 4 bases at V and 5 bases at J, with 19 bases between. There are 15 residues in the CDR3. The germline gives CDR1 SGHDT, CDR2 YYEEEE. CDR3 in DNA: TGTGCCAGCAGCGGGACAGGGCTCGGGGGGGACGAGCAGTACTTC. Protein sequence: CASSGTGLGGDEQYF.

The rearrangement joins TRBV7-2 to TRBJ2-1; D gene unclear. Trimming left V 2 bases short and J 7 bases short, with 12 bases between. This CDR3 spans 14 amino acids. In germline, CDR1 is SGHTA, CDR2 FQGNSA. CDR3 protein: CASSLSNSWNEQFF. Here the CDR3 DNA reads TGTGCCAGCAGCTTATCTAACAGTTGGAATGAGCAGTTCTTC.

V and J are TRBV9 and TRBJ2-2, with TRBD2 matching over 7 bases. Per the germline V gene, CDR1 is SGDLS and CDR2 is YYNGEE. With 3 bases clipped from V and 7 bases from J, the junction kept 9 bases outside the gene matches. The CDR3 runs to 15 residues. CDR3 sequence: CASSDKSGAGGELFF. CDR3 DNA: TGTGCCAGCAGCGATAAAAGCGGGGCGGGCGGGGAGCTGTTTTTT.

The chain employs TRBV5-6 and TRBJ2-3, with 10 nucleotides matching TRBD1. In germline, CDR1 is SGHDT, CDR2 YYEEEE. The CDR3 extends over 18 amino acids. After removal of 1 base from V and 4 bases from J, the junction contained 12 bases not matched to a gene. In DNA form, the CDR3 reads TGTGCCAGCAGCTTGTTCCGGGACAGGGGATCAAATTCAGATACGCAGTATTTT. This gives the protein CASSLFRDRGSNSDTQYF.

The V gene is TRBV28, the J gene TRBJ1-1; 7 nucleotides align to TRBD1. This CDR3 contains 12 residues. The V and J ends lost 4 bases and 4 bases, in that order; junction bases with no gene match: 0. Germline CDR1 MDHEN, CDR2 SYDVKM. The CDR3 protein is CASSSGGTEAFF. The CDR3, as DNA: TGTGCCAGCAGTTCAGGGGGCACTGAAGCTTTCTTT.

CDR3 nucleotides: TGTGCCAGCAGTCTCCGGGACAGGGGGTTCGGGGGCTACACCTTC. Translation: CASSLRDRGFGGYTF. This chain connects TRBV27 to TRBJ1-2; TRBD1 matches at 11 bases. There are 15 residues in the CDR3. Germline V gene data show CDR1 as MNHEY and CDR2 as SMNVEV (reference sequence). The trim removed 5 bases at V and 8 bases at J, leaving 10 bases unmatched.

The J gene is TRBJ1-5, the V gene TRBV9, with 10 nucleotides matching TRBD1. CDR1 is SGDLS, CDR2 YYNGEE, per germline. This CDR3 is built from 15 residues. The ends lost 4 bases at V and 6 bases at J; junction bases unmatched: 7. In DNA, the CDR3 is TGTGCCAGCAGCAAGGGACAGGGGCCTAGTCAGCCCCAGCATTTT. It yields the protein CASSKGQGPSQPQHF. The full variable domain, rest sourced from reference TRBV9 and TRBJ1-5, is DSGVTQTPKHLITATGQRVTLRCSPRSGDLSVYWYQQSLDQGLQFLIQYYNGEERAKGNILERFSAQQFPDLHSELNLSSLELGDSALYFCASSKGQGPSQPQHFGDGTRLSIL.

For the CDR3, the DNA is TGCGCCAGCAGCCGTACTAGCGGGGATTACAATGAGCAGTTCTTC. Protein: CASSRTSGDYNEQFF. V and J are TRBV4-1 and TRBJ2-1; 10 nucleotides line up with TRBD2. J lost 4 bases, V lost 4 bases, and 4 bases had no gene match. The CDR3 extends over 15 amino acids. CDR1 is MGHRA and CDR2 is YSYEKL in the germline V gene.

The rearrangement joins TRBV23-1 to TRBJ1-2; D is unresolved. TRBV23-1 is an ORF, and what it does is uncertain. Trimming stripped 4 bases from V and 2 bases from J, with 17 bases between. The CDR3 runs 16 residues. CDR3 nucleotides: TGCGCCAGCAGTCGCCGACCGAGGGCTATCAACTATGGCTACACCTTC. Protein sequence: CASSRRPRAINYGYTF.

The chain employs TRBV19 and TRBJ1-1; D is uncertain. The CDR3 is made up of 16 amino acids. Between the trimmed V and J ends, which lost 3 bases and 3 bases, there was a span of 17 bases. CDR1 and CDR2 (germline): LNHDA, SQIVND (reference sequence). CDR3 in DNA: TGTGCCAGTAGTATCACCCTCAGTAGCATGGACACTGAAGCTTTCTTT. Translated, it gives CASSITLSSMDTEAFF.

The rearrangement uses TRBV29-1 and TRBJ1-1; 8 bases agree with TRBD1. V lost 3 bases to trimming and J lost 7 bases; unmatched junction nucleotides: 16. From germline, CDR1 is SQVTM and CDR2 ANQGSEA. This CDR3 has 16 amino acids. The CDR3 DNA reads TGCAGCGTTGAGACCGGGACAGGCGGTCTCAAGAATGAAGCTTTCTTT. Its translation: CSVETGTGGLKNEAFF. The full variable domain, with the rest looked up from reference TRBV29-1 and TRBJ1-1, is SAVISQKPSRDICQRGTSLTIQCQVDSQVTMMFWYRQQPGQSLTLIATANQGSEATYESGFVIDKFPISRPNLTFSTLTVSNMSPEDSSIYLCSVETGTGGLKNEAFFGQGTRLTVV.

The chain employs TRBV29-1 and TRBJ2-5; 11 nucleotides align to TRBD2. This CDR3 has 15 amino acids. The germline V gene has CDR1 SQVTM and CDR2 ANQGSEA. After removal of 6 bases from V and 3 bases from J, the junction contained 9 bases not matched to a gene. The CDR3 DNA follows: TGCAGCGTGGCTGCTAGCGGGGGGCTCAAAGAGACCCAGTACTTC. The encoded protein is CSVAASGGLKETQYF.

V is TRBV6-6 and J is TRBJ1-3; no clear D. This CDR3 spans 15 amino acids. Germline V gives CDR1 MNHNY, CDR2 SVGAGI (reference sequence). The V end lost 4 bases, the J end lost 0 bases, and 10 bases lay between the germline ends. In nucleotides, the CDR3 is TGTGCCAGCAGTTCGGTGGGCTCCTCTGGAAACACCATATATTTT. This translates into CASSSVGSSGNTIYF.

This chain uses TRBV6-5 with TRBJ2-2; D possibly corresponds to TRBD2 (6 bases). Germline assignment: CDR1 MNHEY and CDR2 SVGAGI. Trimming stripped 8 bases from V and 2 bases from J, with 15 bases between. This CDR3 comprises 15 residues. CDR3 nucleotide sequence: TGTGCCAGCCGATTTTCCGGGACTAACACCGGGGAGCTGTTTTTT. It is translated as CASRFSGTNTGELFF.

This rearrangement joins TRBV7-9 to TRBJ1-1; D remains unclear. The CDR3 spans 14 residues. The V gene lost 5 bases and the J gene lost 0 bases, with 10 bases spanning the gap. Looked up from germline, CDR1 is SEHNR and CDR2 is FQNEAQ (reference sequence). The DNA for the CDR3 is TGTGCCAGCAGCGCCCGACAAGTGAACACTGAAGCTTTCTTT. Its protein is CASSARQVNTEAFF.

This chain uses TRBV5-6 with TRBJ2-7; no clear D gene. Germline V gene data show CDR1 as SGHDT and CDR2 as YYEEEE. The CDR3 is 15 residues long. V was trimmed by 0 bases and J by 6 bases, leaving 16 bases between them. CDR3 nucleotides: TGTGCCAGCAGCTTGGGGTGGCAGTTATTCAGCGAGCAGTACTTC. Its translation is CASSLGWQLFSEQYF.

CDR3: CAWSVRQGDQPQHF. Written as DNA, the CDR3 is TGTGCCTGGAGTGTCCGACAGGGGGATCAGCCCCAGCATTTT. The chain carries TRBV30 and TRBJ1-5, with 9 bases lining up with TRBD1. The CDR3 spans 14 residues. The V gene end was trimmed by 0 bases and the J gene end by 5 bases; junction bases not matched to a gene: 2. Germline V CDR1 and CDR2: GTSNPN, SVGIG (reference sequence).

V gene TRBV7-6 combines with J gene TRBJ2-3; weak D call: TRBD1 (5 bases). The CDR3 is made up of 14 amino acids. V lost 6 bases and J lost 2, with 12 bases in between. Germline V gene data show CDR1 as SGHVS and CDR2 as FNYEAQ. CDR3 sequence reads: CASSSWGDTDTQYF. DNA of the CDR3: TGTGCCAGCAGTAGCTGGGGCGACACAGATACGCAGTATTTT. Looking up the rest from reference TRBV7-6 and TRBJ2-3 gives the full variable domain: GAGVSQSPRYKVTKRGQDVALRCDPISGHVSLYWYRQALGQGPEFLTYFNYEAQQDKSGLPNDRFSAERPEGSISTLTIQRTEQRDSAMYRCASSSWGDTDTQYFGPGTRLTVL.

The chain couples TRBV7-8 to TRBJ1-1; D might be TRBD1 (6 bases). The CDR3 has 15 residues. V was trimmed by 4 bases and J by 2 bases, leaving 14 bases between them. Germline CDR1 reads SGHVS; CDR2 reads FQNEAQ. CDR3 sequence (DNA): TGTGCCAGCAGCTCCTTGACAGGTTCAAACACTGAAGCTTTCTTT. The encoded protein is CASSSLTGSNTEAFF.

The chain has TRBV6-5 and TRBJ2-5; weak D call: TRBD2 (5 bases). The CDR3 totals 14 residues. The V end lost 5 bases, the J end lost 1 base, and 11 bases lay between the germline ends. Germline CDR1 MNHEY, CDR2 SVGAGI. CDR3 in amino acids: CASSTWERQETQYF. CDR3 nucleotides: TGTGCCAGCAGTACCTGGGAGCGCCAAGAGACCCAGTACTTC.

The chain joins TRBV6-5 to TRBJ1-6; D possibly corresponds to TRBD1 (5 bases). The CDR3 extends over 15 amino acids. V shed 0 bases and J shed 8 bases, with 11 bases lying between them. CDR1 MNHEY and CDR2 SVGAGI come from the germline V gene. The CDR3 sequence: CASSYSEGSYSPLHF. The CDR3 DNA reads TGTGCCAGCAGTTACTCGGAGGGGAGTTATTCACCCCTCCACTTT.

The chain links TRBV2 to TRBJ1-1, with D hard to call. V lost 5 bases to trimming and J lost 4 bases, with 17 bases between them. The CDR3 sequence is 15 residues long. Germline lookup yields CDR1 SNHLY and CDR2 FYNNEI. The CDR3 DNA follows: TGTGCCAGCAGTTACCGGAGGAGAGAATTCACTGAAGCTTTCTTT. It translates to CASSYRRREFTEAFF.

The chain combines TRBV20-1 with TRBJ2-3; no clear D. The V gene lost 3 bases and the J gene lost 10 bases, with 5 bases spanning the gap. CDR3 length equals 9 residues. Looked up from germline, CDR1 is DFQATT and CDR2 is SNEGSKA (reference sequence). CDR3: CSASVPQYF. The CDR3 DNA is TGCAGTGCTAGCGTCCCGCAGTATTTT.

The CDR3 loop reads CASRGGQGSNQPQHF. Here the CDR3 DNA reads TGTGCCAGTAGGGGGGGACAGGGGAGCAATCAGCCCCAGCATTTT. The chain couples TRBV19 to TRBJ1-5; 10 bases align to TRBD1. The CDR3 has 15 residues. Germline CDR1 LNHDA, CDR2 SQIVND (reference sequence). V was pared by 6 bases and J by 1 base, with 3 bases of the junction left unmatched.

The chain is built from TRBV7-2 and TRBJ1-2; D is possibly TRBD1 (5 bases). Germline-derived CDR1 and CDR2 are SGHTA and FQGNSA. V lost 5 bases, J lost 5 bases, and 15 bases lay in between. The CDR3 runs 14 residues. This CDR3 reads CASSLDPTAYGYTF. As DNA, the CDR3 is TGTGCCAGCAGCCTTGACCCGACAGCATATGGCTACACCTTC.